This T cell receptor (beta chain) is from a study of blood T cell repertoires in COVID-19. Clones were read by immunoSEQ multiplex PCR, and TCRdb kept only the in-frame ones, dropping some. Here the sample spans 200,000 to 300,000 clones, about 85% being singletons. The sequenced material came from peripheral blood. The sequence derives from an older woman with active or convalescent COVID-19.

DNA for the CDR3: TGTGCCAGCTCACCGAGCCTAGCGGGAGGTTTCGGAGAGACCCAGTACTTC. This gives the protein CASSPSLAGGFGETQYF. The J gene is TRBJ2-5, the V gene TRBV18; 11 bases align to TRBD2. The ends lost 3 bases at V and 4 bases at J; junction bases unmatched: 10. This CDR3 is built from 17 residues. Germline CDR1 is KGHSH and CDR2 is LQKENI.